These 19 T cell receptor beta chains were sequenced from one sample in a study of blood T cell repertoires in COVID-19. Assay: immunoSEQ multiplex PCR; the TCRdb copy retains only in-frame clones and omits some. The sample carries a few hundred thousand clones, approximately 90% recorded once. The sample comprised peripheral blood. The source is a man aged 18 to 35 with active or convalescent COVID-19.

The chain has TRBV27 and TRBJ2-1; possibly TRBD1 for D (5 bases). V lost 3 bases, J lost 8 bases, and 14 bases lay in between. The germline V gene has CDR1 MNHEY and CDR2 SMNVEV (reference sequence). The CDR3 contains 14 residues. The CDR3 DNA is TGTGCCAGCAGTTTTGCAGGGAATAATGATGAGCAGTTCTTC. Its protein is CASSFAGNNDEQFF.

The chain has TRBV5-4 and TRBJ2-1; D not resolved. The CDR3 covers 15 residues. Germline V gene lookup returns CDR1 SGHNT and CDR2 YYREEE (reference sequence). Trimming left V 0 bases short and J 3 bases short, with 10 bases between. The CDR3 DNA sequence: TGTGCCAGCAGCTTGGCGTCCTACAGCTACAATGAGCAGTTCTTC. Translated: CASSLASYSYNEQFF.

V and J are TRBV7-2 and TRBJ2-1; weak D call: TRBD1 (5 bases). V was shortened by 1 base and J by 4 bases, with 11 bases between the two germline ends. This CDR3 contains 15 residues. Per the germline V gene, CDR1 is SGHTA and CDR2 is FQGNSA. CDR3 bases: TGTGCCAGCAGCTTAGAGGTACAGGCTTACAATGAGCAGTTCTTC. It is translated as CASSLEVQAYNEQFF.

The CDR3 spells CASSVGGTGLQYTQYF. CDR3 bases: TGTGCCAGCAGCGTAGGAGGGACAGGGTTACAGTATACGCAGTATTTT. The chain joins TRBV9 to TRBJ2-3; 9 bases map to TRBD1. The CDR3 has 16 amino acids. Germline assignment: CDR1 SGDLS and CDR2 YYNGEE. V gave up 0 bases and J gave up 7 bases; unmatched junction bases: 9. The complete variable domain, with remaining parts taken from reference TRBV9 and TRBJ2-3, reads DSGVTQTPKHLITATGQRVTLRCSPRSGDLSVYWYQQSLDQGLQFLIQYYNGEERAKGNILERFSAQQFPDLHSELNLSSLELGDSALYFCASSVGGTGLQYTQYFGPGTRLTVL.

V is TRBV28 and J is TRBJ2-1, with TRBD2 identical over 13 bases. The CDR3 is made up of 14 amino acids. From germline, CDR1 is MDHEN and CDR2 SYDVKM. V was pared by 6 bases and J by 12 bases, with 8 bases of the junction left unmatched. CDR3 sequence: CASRGTSGTDPQFF. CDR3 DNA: TGTGCCAGCAGGGGGACTAGCGGGACCGACCCGCAGTTCTTC.

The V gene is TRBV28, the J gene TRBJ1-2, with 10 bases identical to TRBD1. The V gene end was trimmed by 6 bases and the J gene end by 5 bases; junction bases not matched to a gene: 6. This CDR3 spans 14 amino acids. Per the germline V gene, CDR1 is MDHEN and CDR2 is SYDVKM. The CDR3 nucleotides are TGTGCCAGCAGCTCGGGACAGGGGATTTATGGCTACACCTTC. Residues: CASSSGQGIYGYTF.

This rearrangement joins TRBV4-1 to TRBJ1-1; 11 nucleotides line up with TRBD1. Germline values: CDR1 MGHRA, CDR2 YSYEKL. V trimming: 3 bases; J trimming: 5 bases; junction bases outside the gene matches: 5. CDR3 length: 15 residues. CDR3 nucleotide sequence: TGCGCCAGCAGCCAGAGGACAGGGGGCAAAACTGAAGCTTTCTTT. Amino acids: CASSQRTGGKTEAFF.

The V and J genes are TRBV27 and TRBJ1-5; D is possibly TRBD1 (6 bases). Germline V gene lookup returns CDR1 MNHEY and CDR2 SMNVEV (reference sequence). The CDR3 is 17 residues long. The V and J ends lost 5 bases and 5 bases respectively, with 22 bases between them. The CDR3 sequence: CASSKTPQGFGDQPQHF. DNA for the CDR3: TGTGCCAGCAGTAAAACCCCACAGGGATTCGGCGATCAGCCCCAGCATTTT.

The CDR3 DNA reads TGCGCCAGCAGCCAGATGACAGGGATGAGACAGCCCCAGCATTTT. Its translation: CASSQMTGMRQPQHF. The chain joins TRBV4-1 to TRBJ1-5, with 7 bases that match TRBD1. V shed 3 bases and J 7 bases; nucleotides not matched to a gene: 9. The CDR3 covers 15 residues. Germline assignment: CDR1 MGHRA and CDR2 YSYEKL.

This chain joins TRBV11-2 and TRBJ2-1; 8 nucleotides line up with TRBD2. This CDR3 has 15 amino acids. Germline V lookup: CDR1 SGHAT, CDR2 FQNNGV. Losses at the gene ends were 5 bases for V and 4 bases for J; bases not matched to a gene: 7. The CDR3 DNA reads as TGTGCCAGCAGCCCAGTGAGCGGGAGTTACAATGAGCAGTTCTTC. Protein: CASSPVSGSYNEQFF.

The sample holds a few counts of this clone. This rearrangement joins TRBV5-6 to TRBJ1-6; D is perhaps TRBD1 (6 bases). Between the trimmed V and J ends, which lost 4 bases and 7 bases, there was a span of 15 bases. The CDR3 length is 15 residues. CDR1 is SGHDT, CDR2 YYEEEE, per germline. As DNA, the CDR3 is TGTGCCAGCAGCCCCAATTGGCAGGGGAATTCACCCCTCCACTTT. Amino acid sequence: CASSPNWQGNSPLHF. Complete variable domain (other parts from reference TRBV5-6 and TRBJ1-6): DAGVTQSPTHLIKTRGQQVTLRCSPKSGHDTVSWYQQALGQGPQFIFQYYEEEERQRGNFPDRFSGHQFPNYSSELNVNALLLGDSALYLCASSPNWQGNSPLHFGNGTRLTVT.

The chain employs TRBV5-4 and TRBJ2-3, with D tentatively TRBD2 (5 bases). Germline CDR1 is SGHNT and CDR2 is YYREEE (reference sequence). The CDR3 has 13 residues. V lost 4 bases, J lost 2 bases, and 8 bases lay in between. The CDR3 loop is CASSGGATDTQYF. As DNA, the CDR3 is TGTGCCAGCAGCGGAGGAGCCACAGATACGCAGTATTTT.

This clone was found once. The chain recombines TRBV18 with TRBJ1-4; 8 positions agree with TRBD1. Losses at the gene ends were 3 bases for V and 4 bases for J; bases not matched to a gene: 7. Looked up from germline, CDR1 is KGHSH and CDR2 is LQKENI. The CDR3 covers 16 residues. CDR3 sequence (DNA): TGTGCCAGCTCACCGACAGGGGTTGGGGTTAATGAAAAACTGTTTTTT. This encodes CASSPTGVGVNEKLFF.

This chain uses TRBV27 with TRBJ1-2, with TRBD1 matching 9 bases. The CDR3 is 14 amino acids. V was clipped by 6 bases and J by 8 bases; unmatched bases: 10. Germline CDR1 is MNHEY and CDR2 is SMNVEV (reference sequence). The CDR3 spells CASRSGTGLKGYTF. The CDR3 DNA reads TGTGCCAGCAGGTCCGGGACAGGGTTGAAAGGCTACACCTTC.

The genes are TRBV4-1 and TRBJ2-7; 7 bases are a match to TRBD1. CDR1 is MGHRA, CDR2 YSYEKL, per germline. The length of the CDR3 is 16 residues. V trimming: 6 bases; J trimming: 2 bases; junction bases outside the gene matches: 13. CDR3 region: CASRTNAGTAPYEQYF. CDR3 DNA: TGCGCCAGCAGGACTAATGCCGGGACAGCCCCCTACGAGCAGTACTTC.

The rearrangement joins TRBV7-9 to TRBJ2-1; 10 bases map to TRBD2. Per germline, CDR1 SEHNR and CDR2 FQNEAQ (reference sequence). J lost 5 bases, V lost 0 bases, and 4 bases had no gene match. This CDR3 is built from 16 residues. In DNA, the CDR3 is TGTGCCAGCAGCTTAGCGCAAACTAGCGGGAACAATGAGCAGTTCTTC. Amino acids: CASSLAQTSGNNEQFF. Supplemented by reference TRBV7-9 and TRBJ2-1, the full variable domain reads DTGVSQNPRHKITKRGQNVTFRCDPISEHNRLYWYRQTLGQGPEFLTYFQNEAQLEKSRLLSDRFSAERPKGSFSTLEIQRTEQGDSAMYLCASSLAQTSGNNEQFFGPGTRLTVL.

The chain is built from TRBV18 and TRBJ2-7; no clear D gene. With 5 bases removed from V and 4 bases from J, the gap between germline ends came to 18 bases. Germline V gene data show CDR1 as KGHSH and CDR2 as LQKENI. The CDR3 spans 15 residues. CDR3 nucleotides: TGTGCCAGCTCATACGAGATTGGTTGGCGGTACGAGCAGTACTTC. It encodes CASSYEIGWRYEQYF.

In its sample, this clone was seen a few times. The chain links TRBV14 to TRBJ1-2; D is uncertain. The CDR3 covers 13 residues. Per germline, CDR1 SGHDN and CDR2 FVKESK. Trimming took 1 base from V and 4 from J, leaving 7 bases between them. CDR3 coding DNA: TGTGCCAGCAGCCAAGCCTCCTTCTATGGCTACACCTTC. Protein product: CASSQASFYGYTF.

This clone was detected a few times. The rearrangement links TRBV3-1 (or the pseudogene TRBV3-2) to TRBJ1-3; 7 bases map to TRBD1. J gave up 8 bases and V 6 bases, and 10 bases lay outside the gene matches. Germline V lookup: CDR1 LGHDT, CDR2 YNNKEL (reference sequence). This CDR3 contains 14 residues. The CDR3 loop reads CASRLGPQGDTIYF. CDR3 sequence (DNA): TGTGCCAGCAGGCTCGGACCGCAGGGGGACACCATATATTTT.